One and the same sample provided the 30 T cell receptor beta chains below, sequenced in a study of naive and memory T cell subsets. The beta constant-region primer was an equimolar mix of two oligonucleotides covering TRBC1 and TRBC2. Via MiXCR, TCRdb re-called the UMI-ligation and nested PCR reads, giving one row per CDR3 protein. In the table there are some 150,000 distinct CDR3 sequences, about 15% of which are singletons. The material sequenced was naive CD4+ T cells from blood. The receptors originated from a human donor in good health.

CDR3: CAIRSGAHEQYF. CDR3 in DNA: TGTGCCATCAGGTCGGGGGCCCACGAGCAGTACTTC. The chain recombines TRBV10-3 with TRBJ2-7, with D perhaps assigned TRBD1 or TRBD2 (6 bases each). This CDR3 contains 12 residues. Germline V gene lookup returns CDR1 ENHRY and CDR2 SYGVKD. Deletions cut 6 bases from V and 5 bases from J, with 11 bases between.

Many counts were recorded for this clonotype. Here the CDR3 reads CASSLPLGNTGELFF. CDR3 coding DNA: TGTGCCAGCAGTTTACCCCTGGGGAACACCGGGGAGCTGTTTTTT. The V gene is TRBV12-3 or TRBV12-4, the J gene TRBJ2-2; no clear D gene. The CDR3 has 15 amino acids. The V gene lost 2 bases and the J gene lost 1 base, with 8 bases spanning the gap.

This chain links TRBV5-1 with TRBJ2-5, with D possibly being TRBD1 (6 bases). The CDR3 consists of 14 residues. With 0 bases removed from V and 3 bases from J, the gap between germline ends came to 9 bases. The germline V gene has CDR1 SGHRS and CDR2 YFSETQ. CDR3 in amino acids: CASSLGQEEETQYF. The CDR3 bases are TGCGCCAGCAGCTTGGGACAGGAAGAAGAGACCCAGTACTTC.

The gene calls are TRBV28 and TRBJ2-3; D possibly corresponds to TRBD1 (8 bases). This CDR3 region has 18 residues. Germline CDR1 MDHEN, CDR2 SYDVKM. The V gene lost 6 bases and the J gene lost 4 bases, with 26 bases spanning the gap. The CDR3 bases are TGTGCCAGCAGCTCCCTGGCAGGGGGCGGGAGTCGGTCAGATACGCAGTATTTT. As protein: CASSSLAGGGSRSDTQYF.

The rearrangement links TRBV5-1 to TRBJ2-5, with no clear D. Trimming removed 2 bases from V and 5 bases from J, with 19 bases in between. There are 16 residues in the CDR3. Germline CDR1 and CDR2: SGHRS and YFSETQ. As DNA, the CDR3 is TGCGCCAGCAGCTTCGGCGGTAGCTCTGTGGCGGAGACCCAGTACTTC. It specifies CASSFGGSSVAETQYF.

This clonotype was picked up a small number of times. This rearrangement joins TRBV7-9 to TRBJ2-5, with 10 bases lining up with TRBD1. Germline V gene sequence: CDR1 SEHNR, CDR2 FQNEAQ (reference sequence). The CDR3 is 15 amino acids. Trimming cost V 5 bases and J 5 bases; bases outside gene matches: 8. The CDR3 sequence is CASSRTGGLWETQYF. The CDR3 bases are TGTGCCAGCAGCCGGACAGGGGGACTGTGGGAGACCCAGTACTTC.

This clonotype was detected only a few times. This chain connects TRBV18 to TRBJ1-5, with 9 bases aligning to TRBD1. Trimming at V came to 5 bases and at J to 12 bases, leaving 11 bases not matched to a gene. The length of the CDR3 is 14 residues. Germline V gene sequence: CDR1 KGHSH, CDR2 LQKENI. The CDR3 nucleotides are TGTGCCAGCTCAGAGCTAACGGGACAGGGAATCCAGCATTTT. As protein: CASSELTGQGIQHF. Based on the CDR3 plus reference TRBV18 and TRBJ1-5, the full variable domain is NAGVMQNPRHLVRRRGQEARLRCSPMKGHSHVYWYRQLPEEGLKFMVYLQKENIIDESGMPKERFSAEFPKEGPSILRIQQVVRGDSAAYFCASSELTGQGIQHFGDGTRLSIL.

There are a few counts of this clonotype. The rearrangement joins TRBV5-1 to TRBJ2-1, with D possibly TRBD1 on 6 matching bases. Germline V gene data show CDR1 as SGHRS and CDR2 as YFSETQ. This CDR3 region has 14 residues. V was trimmed by 4 bases and J by 3 bases, leaving 11 bases between them. CDR3: CASSLQGNYNEQFF. The CDR3 nucleotides are TGCGCCAGCAGCCTTCAGGGGAACTACAATGAGCAGTTCTTC.

This clonotype was counted only a few times. The chain links TRBV27 to TRBJ2-1; 11 bases are shared with TRBD2. Germline CDR1 reads MNHEY; CDR2 reads SMNVEV (reference sequence). The CDR3 runs to 15 residues. The V segment lost 7 bases and the J segment 4 bases; nucleotides outside the gene matches: 6. For the CDR3, the DNA is TGTGCCAGCAACAAACGACTAGCGGGATACAATGAGCAGTTCTTC. Translating gives CASNKRLAGYNEQFF.

In its sample, this clonotype was seen many times. The chain recombines TRBV12-3 or TRBV12-4 with TRBJ2-3, with 9 bases fitting TRBD2. The trim removed 7 bases at V and 1 base at J, leaving 9 bases unmatched. This CDR3 is 16 amino acids long. CDR3 nucleotides: TGTGCCAGCAACGTGGCGGGAGGGCCGGGCACAGATACGCAGTATTTT. This codes for CASNVAGGPGTDTQYF.

This clonotype was seen once. V usage is TRBV5-1 and J usage is TRBJ2-3, with D perhaps being TRBD1 or TRBD2 (6 bases each). The CDR3 consists of 15 residues. V lost 4 bases, J lost 4 bases, and 16 bases lay in between. The V gene's germline CDR1 is SGHRS and CDR2 YFSETQ. The CDR3 spells CASSPTMEGADTQYF. The CDR3 coding sequence is TGCGCCAGCAGCCCGACGATGGAGGGGGCAGATACGCAGTATTTT.

V gene TRBV7-2 combines with J gene TRBJ2-7, with 8 bases that match TRBD2. The CDR3 spans 14 residues. With V trimmed by 5 bases and J by 3 bases, 6 bases remained unmatched. The germline V gene has CDR1 SGHTA and CDR2 FQGNSA. CDR3 bases: TGTGCCAGCAGCCGATCCCTAGCGGGCTACGAGCAGTACTTC. Translating gives CASSRSLAGYEQYF.

This clonotype was found a few times. The CDR3 loop reads CASSRDGYGETGELFF. The CDR3, as DNA: TGTGCCAGCAGCCGCGATGGTTATGGAGAAACCGGGGAGCTGTTTTTT. The V gene is TRBV3-1, the J gene TRBJ2-2; D is undetermined. Trimming removed 4 bases at V and 5 bases at J, with 17 bases between. CDR3 length: 16 residues. Germline CDR1 LGHDT, CDR2 YNNKEL (reference sequence).

The sample holds a few counts of this clonotype. This chain connects TRBV7-2 to TRBJ1-6, with TRBD1 as a possible D gene (6 bases). The germline gives CDR1 SGHTA, CDR2 FQGNSA. The CDR3 is 15 residues long. V gave up 5 bases and J gave up 7 bases, with 15 bases separating them. CDR3 region: CASSMDSSNNSPLHF. The CDR3 nucleotides read TGTGCCAGCAGCATGGACAGTTCGAACAATTCACCCCTCCACTTT.

This chain connects TRBV5-1 to TRBJ2-3; D is unclear. Germline CDR1 is SGHRS and CDR2 is YFSETQ. This CDR3 comprises 13 residues. Trimming took off 0 bases at V and 4 bases at J, with 6 bases between the two ends. The CDR3 region is CASSLVVPDTQYF. The CDR3 DNA sequence: TGCGCCAGCAGCTTGGTTGTCCCAGATACGCAGTATTTT.

The rearrangement joins TRBV6-6 to TRBJ2-3, with 7 positions matching TRBD1. V dropped 6 bases and J dropped 3; count of bases not matched to a gene: 9. CDR1 is MNHNY and CDR2 is SVGAGI in the germline V gene (reference sequence). This CDR3 contains 15 residues. CDR3 DNA sequence: TGTGCCAGCAGCATGGGACAGCTGCTGACAGATACGCAGTATTTT. It yields the protein CASSMGQLLTDTQYF.

J is TRBJ1-2 and V is TRBV6-5; the D gene is possibly TRBD1 (5 bases). This CDR3 comprises 13 residues. The V end was cut by 4 bases, the J end by 4 bases, with 10 bases between. Germline V CDR1 and CDR2: MNHEY, SVGAGI. CDR3 residues: CASSSGALYGYTF. The CDR3 region has the DNA TGTGCCAGCAGTTCCGGGGCCCTCTATGGCTACACCTTC.

This clonotype has only a few counts. V gene TRBV12-3 or TRBV12-4 combines with J gene TRBJ1-5; D not resolved. The CDR3 sequence is 13 residues long. V was pared by 6 bases and J by 6 bases, with 12 bases between. The CDR3 DNA reads as TGTGCCAGCAGCTCCCTGCTCGGTCAGCCCCAGCATTTT. It specifies CASSSLLGQPQHF.

This clonotype was detected only a few times. This sequence joins TRBV3-1 and TRBJ2-2; maybe TRBD2 (6 bases). The CDR3 runs to 15 residues. Trimming pared 4 bases from V and 6 bases from J, leaving 15 bases between. Germline V gene sequence: CDR1 LGHDT, CDR2 YNNKEL (reference sequence). CDR3 bases: TGTGCCAGCAGCCGACCCCGTAGCGGAGCCGGGGAGCTGTTTTTT. It encodes CASSRPRSGAGELFF.

The V gene is TRBV6-6, the J gene TRBJ2-7; possibly TRBD1 for D (6 bases). The V end was cut by 0 bases, the J end by 3 bases, with 15 bases between. The CDR3 loop spans 16 amino acids. Germline CDR1 reads MNHNY; CDR2 reads SVGAGI (reference sequence). CDR3 coding DNA: TGTGCCAGCAGTTACTCGAATACAGGGTCAGGCTACGAGCAGTACTTC. It encodes CASSYSNTGSGYEQYF.

The table lists this clonotype with a few counts. J is TRBJ1-3 and V is TRBV12-3 or TRBV12-4, with D unresolved. V lost 2 bases to trimming and J lost 14 bases, with 13 bases between them. The CDR3 runs to 12 residues. This chain's CDR3 is CASSLPDPTLYF. DNA for the CDR3: TGTGCCAGCAGTTTACCCGACCCAACGCTATATTTT.

The rearrangement joins TRBV5-1 to TRBJ1-2; tentative D call: TRBD1 (5 bases). This CDR3 spans 14 amino acids. Germline lookup yields CDR1 SGHRS and CDR2 YFSETQ. With 4 bases removed from V and 3 bases from J, the gap between germline ends came to 13 bases. The CDR3 here is CASSQSRDDYGYTF. The CDR3 DNA reads TGCGCCAGCAGCCAGTCCCGGGACGACTATGGCTACACCTTC.

This clonotype came up a few times. This chain links TRBV10-3 with TRBJ2-4, with 10 bases lining up with TRBD1. The CDR3 length is 14 residues. Trimming cost V 6 bases and J 8 bases; bases outside gene matches: 7. CDR1 and CDR2 from the germline V gene are ENHRY and SYGVKD. The CDR3 here is CAISLGQGQDIQYF. In DNA form, the CDR3 reads TGTGCCATCAGCCTGGGACAGGGGCAAGACATTCAGTACTTC.

This clonotype occurred a few times. DNA for the CDR3: TGTGCCAGCAACATAGCGGGAGGAATTGAGACCCAGTACTTC. Translating it yields CASNIAGGIETQYF. The J gene is TRBJ2-5, the V gene TRBV7-2; 10 nucleotides match TRBD2. CDR1 SGHTA and CDR2 FQGNSA come from the germline V gene. The CDR3 spans 14 residues. J was trimmed by 5 bases and V by 7 bases; bases with no gene match: 7.

The genes are TRBV2 and TRBJ1-5; 9 positions agree with TRBD1. Germline V CDR1 and CDR2: SNHLY, FYNNEI. Trimming cost V 7 bases and J 3 bases; bases outside gene matches: 4. This CDR3 spans 14 amino acids. The CDR3: CASTGDRDNQPQHF. The CDR3 nucleotides are TGTGCCAGCACCGGGGACAGGGACAATCAGCCCCAGCATTTT.

The genes are TRBV30 and TRBJ2-1; D is uncertain. The germline V gene encodes CDR1 GTSNPN and CDR2 SVGIG (reference sequence). CDR3 length: 15 amino acids. Trimming shortened V by 0 bases and J by 2 bases, and 11 bases separated the two germline ends. DNA for the CDR3: TGTGCCTGGAGTGTACCTGGCCGAACCTACAATGAGCAGTTCTTC. Its protein product is CAWSVPGRTYNEQFF.

V and J are TRBV7-9 and TRBJ2-7; perhaps TRBD1 as D (5 bases). V was pared by 5 bases and J by 0 bases, with 17 bases between. The CDR3 consists of 16 residues. Germline loops: CDR1 SEHNR, CDR2 FQNEAQ (reference sequence). The CDR3 here is CASSPRQFVSSYEQYF. The CDR3 nucleotides are TGTGCCAGCAGCCCCCGACAGTTTGTGAGCTCCTACGAGCAGTACTTC.

The chain couples TRBV6-5 to TRBJ2-1; 10 nucleotides match TRBD1. CDR1 and CDR2 (germline): MNHEY, SVGAGI. The CDR3 extends over 14 amino acids. V was pared by 5 bases and J by 8 bases, with 6 bases of the junction left unmatched. The CDR3 DNA sequence: TGTGCCAGCAGTCGGACAGGGGGATCGGATGAGCAGTTCTTC. This codes for CASSRTGGSDEQFF.

The chain links TRBV7-2 to TRBJ1-5; 8 nucleotides match TRBD1. This CDR3 contains 15 residues. After removal of 8 bases from V and 0 bases from J, the junction contained 6 bases not matched to a gene. The germline gives CDR1 SGHTA, CDR2 FQGNSA. CDR3: CASARQGYSNQPQHF. The CDR3, as DNA: TGTGCCAGCGCCCGACAGGGGTATAGCAATCAGCCCCAGCATTTT.

This chain uses TRBV28 with TRBJ2-7, with 10 bases lining up with TRBD1. The trim removed 7 bases at V and 3 bases at J, leaving 6 bases unmatched. The V gene's germline CDR1 is MDHEN and CDR2 SYDVKM. The CDR3 length is 14 residues. CDR3 DNA: TGTGCCAGCAAACGACAGGGGGCGGGCTACGAGCAGTACTTC. It encodes CASKRQGAGYEQYF. Combining the CDR3 with reference TRBV28 and TRBJ2-7 gives the whole variable domain DVKVTQSSRYLVKRTGEKVFLECVQDMDHENMFWYRQDPGLGLRLIYFSYDVKMKEKGDIPEGYSVSREKKERFSLILESASTNQTSMYLCASKRQGAGYEQYFGPGTRLTVT.